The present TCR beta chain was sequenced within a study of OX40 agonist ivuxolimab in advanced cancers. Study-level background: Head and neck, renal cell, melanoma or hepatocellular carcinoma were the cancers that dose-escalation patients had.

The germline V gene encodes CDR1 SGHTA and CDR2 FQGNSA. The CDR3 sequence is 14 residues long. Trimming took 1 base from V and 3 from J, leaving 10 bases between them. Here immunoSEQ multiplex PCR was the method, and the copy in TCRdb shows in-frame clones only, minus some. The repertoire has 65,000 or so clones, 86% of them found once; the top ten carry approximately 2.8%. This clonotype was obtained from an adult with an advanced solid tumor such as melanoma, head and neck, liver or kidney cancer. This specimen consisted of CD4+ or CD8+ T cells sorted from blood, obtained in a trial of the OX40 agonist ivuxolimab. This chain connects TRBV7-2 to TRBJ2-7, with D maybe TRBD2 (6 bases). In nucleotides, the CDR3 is TGTGCCAGCAGCTTAGGGGCGGGGCTCTACGAGCAGTACTTC. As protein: CASSLGAGLYEQYF.